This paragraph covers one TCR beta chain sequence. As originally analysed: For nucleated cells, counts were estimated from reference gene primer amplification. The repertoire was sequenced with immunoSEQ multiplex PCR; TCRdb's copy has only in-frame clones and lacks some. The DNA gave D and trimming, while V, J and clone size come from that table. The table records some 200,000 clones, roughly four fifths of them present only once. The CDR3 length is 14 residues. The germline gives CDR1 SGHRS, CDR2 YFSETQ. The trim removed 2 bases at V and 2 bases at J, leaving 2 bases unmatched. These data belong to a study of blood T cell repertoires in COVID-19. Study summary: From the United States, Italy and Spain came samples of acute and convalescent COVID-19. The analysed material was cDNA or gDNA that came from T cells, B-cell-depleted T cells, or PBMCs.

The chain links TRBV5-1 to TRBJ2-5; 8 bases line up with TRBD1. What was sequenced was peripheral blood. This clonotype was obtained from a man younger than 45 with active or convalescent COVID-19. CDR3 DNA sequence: TGCGCCAGCAGCTTCAGACAGGGGCAAGAGACCCAGTACTTC. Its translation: CASSFRQGQETQYF. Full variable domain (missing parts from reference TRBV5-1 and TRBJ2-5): KAGVTQTPRYLIKTRGQQVTLSCSPISGHRSVSWYQQTPGQGLQFLFEYFSETQRNKGNFPGRFSGRQFSNSRSEMNVSTLELGDSALYLCASSFRQGQETQYFGPGTRLLVL.